Following are 9 T cell receptor beta chains from one sample sequenced in a study of OX40 agonist ivuxolimab in advanced cancers. Assay used: immunoSEQ multiplex PCR; TCRdb lists only in-frame clones, some missing. The sample holds approximately 77,000 clones, 75% to 90% seen once. The sequenced sample was CD4+ or CD8+ T cells sorted from blood, obtained in a trial of the OX40 agonist ivuxolimab. The source is an adult with an advanced solid tumor such as melanoma, head and neck, liver or kidney cancer.

The V call is TRBV4-3, the J call TRBJ2-3, with a tentative D call TRBD2 (6 bases). Germline CDR1 is LGHNA and CDR2 is YSLEER. The V end was cut by 0 bases, the J end by 4 bases, with 8 bases between. The CDR3 covers 14 residues. CDR3 amino acids: CASSQEGGADTQYF. In DNA form, the CDR3 reads TGCGCCAGCAGCCAAGAGGGCGGGGCAGATACGCAGTATTTT.

This clone was seen only a few times. The chain is built from TRBV4-2 and TRBJ1-5, with D tentatively TRBD1 (6 bases). The CDR3 is 14 amino acids. Germline V CDR1 and CDR2: LGHNA, YNFKEQ. V lost 2 bases, J lost 7 bases, and 12 bases lay in between. The CDR3 sequence is CASSQYNREQPQHF. For the CDR3, the DNA is TGTGCCAGCAGCCAATATAACAGGGAACAGCCCCAGCATTTT.

The chain couples TRBV16 to TRBJ2-7; D might be TRBD1 (5 bases). The CDR3 extends over 14 amino acids. Between the trimmed V and J ends, which lost 1 base and 5 bases, there was a span of 12 bases. Germline V gene data show CDR1 as KGHSY and CDR2 as FQNENV. The CDR3 nucleotides are TGTGCCAGCAGCCAATTACTCAGGGTCCACGAGCAGTACTTC. Protein product: CASSQLLRVHEQYF.

The rearrangement links TRBV2 to TRBJ1-1, with a weak D call TRBD1 (5 bases). V was trimmed by 3 bases and J by 3 bases, leaving 11 bases between them. Germline CDR1 and CDR2: SNHLY and FYNNEI. The CDR3 sequence is 14 residues long. CDR3 sequence (DNA): TGTGCCAGCAGTGACAGGGAAGATCACACTGAAGCTTTCTTT. Its protein is CASSDREDHTEAFF.

J is TRBJ1-1 and V is TRBV10-1, with D unclear. CDR3 length: 14 amino acids. V gave up 11 bases and J gave up 4 bases, with 20 bases separating them. The V gene's germline CDR1 is WNHNN and CDR2 SYGVQD (reference sequence). CDR3: CAGLQQNVGTEAFF. CDR3 bases: TGCGCCGGCCTACAGCAAAACGTCGGCACTGAAGCTTTCTTT.

This chain uses TRBV7-2 with TRBJ2-7; tentatively, D is TRBD2 (6 bases). The CDR3 is 13 amino acids. Germline V gives CDR1 SGHTA, CDR2 FQGNSA. V dropped 6 bases and J dropped 3 bases, with 12 bases sitting between them. The DNA of the CDR3 is TGTGCCAGCAGGCGGGACGCCCGCTACGAGCAGTACTTC. Translated, it gives CASRRDARYEQYF. The variable domain in full, completed from reference TRBV7-2 and TRBJ2-7, reads GAGVSQSPSNKVTEKGKDVELRCDPISGHTALYWYRQSLGQGLEFLIYFQGNSAPDKSGLPSDRFSAERTGGSVSTLTIQRTQQEDSAVYLCASRRDARYEQYFGPGTRLTVT.

The chain carries TRBV30 and TRBJ2-7; TRBD1 or TRBD2 may be the D gene (6 bases each). The V end lost 6 bases, the J end lost 3 bases, and 12 bases lay between the germline ends. Germline CDR1 and CDR2: GTSNPN and SVGIG (reference sequence). The CDR3 runs 12 residues. CDR3 loop: CACLEGGYEQYF. In nucleotides, the CDR3 is TGTGCCTGTTTGGAGGGGGGCTACGAGCAGTACTTC.

The rearrangement uses TRBV21-1 and TRBJ2-7. TRBV21-1 is listed as a pseudogene. This CDR3 contains 16 residues. CDR3 loop: CASSKALRPGPYEQYF. CDR3 in DNA: TGTGCCAGCAGCAAAGCGCTGAGGCCAGGCCCCTACGAGCAGTACTTC.

This clone was seen only a few times. The chain employs TRBV20-1 and TRBJ2-7; tentative D call: TRBD1 (5 bases). V lost 6 bases and J 4 bases, leaving 10 bases between the germline ends. The CDR3 runs to 11 residues. Germline loops: CDR1 DFQATT, CDR2 SNEGSKA (reference sequence). Written as DNA, the CDR3 is TGCAGTGCCCCGACAGATTACGAGCAGTACTTC. Amino acid sequence: CSAPTDYEQYF.